This T cell receptor beta chain emerged from a study of radiotherapy plus CTLA-4 blockade in lung cancer (dated by TCRdb to the late 2010s). With regard to the full study: Objective responses were observed in approximately 19% of enrolled patients, and disease control was achieved in approximately 30%.

Library creation used the immunoSEQ multiplex PCR assay. TCRdb obtained this table from immuneACCESS and retained in-frame rearrangements with V and J assigned. These tables miss some clones; where compared with another copy, unresolved V genes account for less than half of the shortfall, and the remainder is unexplained. The sample contains 80,000 or so clones, approximately 80% of them found a single time. In total, the top ten clones hold about 0.79% of the sample. V loses 5 bases at its end and J loses 10 bases; junction bases beyond the gene matches: 9. The CDR3 goes from the cysteine to the phenylalanine over 15 residues. The DNA shown is the 45-base CDR3, in frame from base 1. The germline V gene (reference sequence) specifies MNHNY as CDR1 and SVGAGI as CDR2. Focal radiation therapy combined with CTLA-4 blockade (ipilimumab) was tested in patients with chemo-refractory metastatic non-small-cell lung cancer.

What the research found in general, with its limitations: Early dynamic changes in blood T cell clones, together with increased serum interferon-beta after radiation, were reported as the strongest predictors of response. After treatment with radiotherapy and ipilimumab, TCR clones that came from tumors expanded in the peripheral blood.

As to this clone: Its antigen is currently not known. Within one base of it there is no much larger clone, and no base qualities were kept.

Specimen: peripheral blood, collected from a patient treated with radiotherapy plus ipilimumab. The sequence came from a human donor with non-small cell lung cancer who had stable disease on radiotherapy plus ipilimumab. The rearranged segments are TRBV6-6 and TRBJ2-1, and TRBD1 aligns with 12 junction nucleotides. The encoded CDR3 is CASSHRDRGPREQFF. The nucleotide sequence reads TGTGCCAGCAGTCACCGGGACAGGGGGCCAAGGGAGCAGTTCTTC.